A selection of T cell receptor beta chains follows, all from one sample in a study of blood T cell repertoires in COVID-19. Some clones are missing from TCRdb's copy, which holds only in-frame ones; the method was immunoSEQ multiplex PCR. The table records some 340,000 clones, 85% of them present only once. Specimen: peripheral blood. These receptors originate from a woman in her late teens or twenties with acute or convalescent COVID-19. CDR3s include the opening cysteine and the closing phenylalanine or tryptophan. A D gene is named only where the DNA matches it firmly. Rows give clone size only sometimes, using once, few, many, or a class for an expanded clone.

j_call d_call v_call clone_size cdr3_aa cdr3_nt
TRBJ1-6 - TRBV18 once CASSPPGGLNSPLHF TGTGCCAGCTCACCACCGGGAGGACTTAATTCACCCCTCCACTTT
TRBJ2-2 - TRBV7-6 - CASSLNVAAEANTGELFF TGTGCCAGCAGCTTAAACGTCGCGGCAGAAGCGAACACCGGGGAGCTGTTTTTT
TRBJ1-6 - TRBV19 - CASSIGSEFYNSPLHF TGTGCCAGTAGTATAGGGAGTGAGTTCTATAATTCACCCCTCCACTTT
TRBJ1-5 TRBD1 TRBV23-1 - CASSGDRETNQPQHF TGCGCCAGCAGTGGGGACAGGGAGACAAATCAGCCCCAGCATTTT
TRBJ2-1 - TRBV24-1 - CATSGGEGDEQFF TGTGCCACCAGTGGGGGGGAAGGAGATGAGCAGTTCTTC
TRBJ1-4 TRBD1 TRBV2 - CASSVLATGDATNEKLFF TGTGCCAGCAGTGTCTTAGCTACAGGGGATGCAACTAATGAAAAACTGTTTTTT
TRBJ2-2 TRBD1 TRBV5-3 - CARSPQGAWTGELFF TGTGCCAGAAGCCCCCAGGGGGCGTGGACCGGGGAGCTGTTTTTT
TRBJ2-1 TRBD1 TRBV5-1 - CASSAGTGNLDEQFF TGCGCCAGCAGCGCCGGGACAGGGAACTTAGATGAGCAGTTCTTC
TRBJ2-7 TRBD1 TRBV25-1 - CASSEYPGQGGTYEQYF TGTGCCAGCAGTGAATACCCAGGACAGGGGGGGACCTACGAGCAGTACTTC
TRBJ2-2 - TRBV5-6 - CASSLRGSGELFF TGTGCCAGCAGCTTGCGAGGGAGCGGGGAGCTGTTTTTT
TRBJ2-3 - TRBV12-5 - CASGYGASAGTDTQYF TGTGCTAGTGGTTATGGGGCCTCGGCTGGCACAGATACGCAGTATTTT
TRBJ1-3 TRBD1 TRBV7-8 - CASSCTPGQGLDTIYF TGTGCCAGCAGCTGTACCCCGGGACAGGGTCTGGACACCATATATTTT
TRBJ1-4 TRBD1 TRBV28 - CASRQSRDRGSSEKLFF TGTGCCAGCAGGCAGTCCCGGGACAGGGGATCAAGTGAAAAACTGTTTTTT
TRBJ2-1 TRBD2 TRBV30 - CAWSGGGDNEQFF TGTGCCTGGAGTGGGGGAGGGGACAATGAGCAGTTCTTC
TRBJ2-1 TRBD2 TRBV19 once CASISSTSGRNEQFF TGTGCCAGTATAAGCTCGACTAGCGGGAGAAATGAGCAGTTCTTC
TRBJ2-2 - TRBV5-1 - CASSLVSGHAGELFF TGCGCCAGCAGCTTGGTTAGCGGACACGCCGGGGAGCTGTTTTTT
TRBJ1-4 - TRBV7-9 once CASSLERKGGEKLFF TGTGCCAGCAGCTTAGAAAGGAAAGGGGGTGAAAAACTGTTTTTT
TRBJ1-2 - TRBV2 - CASSFQGGDGYTF TGTGCCAGCAGTTTTCAGGGAGGGGATGGCTACACCTTC
TRBJ1-6 - TRBV28 - CASRPSSVSPLHF TGTGCCAGCAGGCCAAGCTCGGTTTCACCCCTCCACTTT
TRBJ1-3 TRBD1 TRBV5-5 - CASSGDSSGNTIYF TGTGCCAGCAGCGGGGACAGCTCTGGAAACACCATATATTTT
TRBJ2-7 - TRBV11-2 - CASSLERGGEEQYF TGTGCCAGCAGCTTAGAGAGAGGGGGAGAGGAGCAGTACTTC
TRBJ1-5 TRBD1 TRBV24-1 many CATSDSRGARQPQHF TGTGCCACCAGTGATTCCAGGGGGGCCAGGCAGCCCCAGCATTTT
TRBJ2-5 - TRBV10-3 - CAIRGGRTQETQYF TGTGCCATCAGGGGTGGTCGGACTCAAGAGACCCAGTACTTC
TRBJ1-5 - TRBV6-5 few CASSYGGRYSNQPQHF TGTGCCAGCAGTTACGGAGGACGGTATAGCAATCAGCCCCAGCATTTT
TRBJ2-7 - TRBV18 - CASSPRLSYEQYF TGTGCCAGCTCACCACGCCTCAGCTACGAGCAGTACTTC
TRBJ1-2 TRBD1 TRBV3-1/TRBV3-2 once CASSLRTGDGYTF TGTGCCAGCAGCCTTCGGACAGGGGATGGCTACACCTTC
TRBJ2-5 TRBD2 TRBV13 - CASSIPGGQQETQYF TGTGCCAGCAGCATCCCGGGGGGGCAGCAAGAGACCCAGTACTTC
TRBJ1-3 - TRBV19 - CASTRGNSGNTIYF TGTGCCAGTACCCGGGGAAACTCTGGAAACACCATATATTTT
TRBJ1-1 - TRBV5-4 - CASSSRAGLDTEAFF TGTGCCAGCAGCTCCCGGGCAGGGTTGGACACTGAAGCTTTCTTT
TRBJ2-3 TRBD2 TRBV19 - CASTEKGGGPLTDTQYF TGTGCCAGTACCGAGAAAGGCGGGGGGCCTCTCACAGATACGCAGTATTTT
TRBJ2-7 - TRBV5-1 - CASSPVGDEQYF TGCGCCAGCAGCCCCGTCGGAGACGAGCAGTACTTC
TRBJ2-1 - TRBV5-8 - CASSRGPLVNEQFF TGTGCCAGCAGCCGCGGGCCACTGGTCAATGAGCAGTTCTTC
TRBJ1-2 - TRBV14 - CASSQGRGAPNYGYTF TGTGCCAGCAGCCAAGGCCGTGGGGCTCCAAACTATGGCTACACCTTC
TRBJ1-4 - TRBV28 - CASSLLTGEEKLFF TGTGCCAGCAGTTTGCTGACTGGGGAGGAAAAACTGTTTTTT
TRBJ1-2 - TRBV6-4 - CASSEGGSYGYTF TGTGCCAGCAGTGAAGGGGGATCCTATGGCTACACCTTC
TRBJ1-4 - TRBV28 - CASSFAQGATNEKLFF TGTGCCAGCAGTTTCGCCCAAGGGGCAACTAATGAAAAACTGTTTTTT
TRBJ1-1 - TRBV3-1/TRBV3-2 - CASSLTAGEAFF TGTGCCAGCAGCTTGACAGCGGGTGAAGCTTTCTTT
TRBJ2-7 - TRBV6-2/TRBV6-3 - CASSRGDGQLSYEQYF TGTGCCAGCAGCCGAGGGGATGGACAGTTGAGCTACGAGCAGTACTTC
TRBJ1-5 TRBD1 TRBV28 few CASSSPRAGAGGYNQPQHF TGTGCCAGCAGTTCACCCCGGGCTGGGGCAGGGGGATATAATCAGCCCCAGCATTTT
TRBJ2-3 - TRBV7-3 - CASSLLGGTSTDTQYF TGTGCCAGCAGCTTACTCGGCGGGACTAGCACAGATACGCAGTATTTT
TRBJ2-1 - TRBV9 - CASSVGLVDEQFF TGTGCCAGCAGCGTAGGACTAGTGGATGAGCAGTTCTTC
TRBJ2-3 - TRBV6-5 - CASSYGASVGDTQYF TGTGCCAGCAGTTACGGGGCTTCGGTGGGGGATACGCAGTATTTT
TRBJ1-4 - TRBV6-5 - CASTGWVEANEKLFF TGTGCCAGCACGGGGTGGGTTGAGGCTAATGAAAAACTGTTTTTT
TRBJ2-7 TRBD2 TRBV19 - CASSMVLAGGTEGQYF TGTGCCAGTAGTATGGTACTAGCGGGAGGTACCGAGGGGCAGTACTTC
TRBJ2-3 - TRBV5-5 - CASSYQGQSTDTQYF TGTGCCAGCAGCTATCAGGGCCAATCCACAGATACGCAGTATTTT
TRBJ1-1 - TRBV6-5 - CASNGPPGVGGAFF TGTGCCAGCAATGGACCCCCGGGGGTCGGTGGAGCTTTCTTT
TRBJ2-1 - TRBV7-3 few CASSSPLGGDVVFF TGTGCCAGCAGCTCCCCCTTAGGGGGGGATGTAGTGTTCTTC